This is a list of T cell receptor beta chains from one sample in a study of pediatric ulcerative colitis. Sequenced by immunoSEQ multiplex PCR; TCRdb stores in-frame clones only, minus some. Here the sample spans about 20,000 clones, roughly four fifths being singletons. Source material: gut tissue. These receptors were collected from a boy aged 10-17 years with moderate ulcerative colitis. Both conserved end residues are trimmed from each CDR3. The D gene is left open where the match is weak.

NA	TRBV2	ASSEREGNQPQH
NA	TRBV14	ASSNWDRIAGNTIY
NA	TRBV5-6	ASSLLVYNSPLH
TRBD2	TRBV19	ASSDLRRGDTGELF
TRBD2	TRBV5-1	ASSPELAGATDTQY
NA	TRBV5-1	ASSLTASSYNEQF
NA	TRBV25-1	ASSEERSGNTIY
NA	TRBV6-6	ASSGSARGSYEQY
NA	TRBV2	ASSEALPGTNEKLF
NA	TRBV12-5	ASGFNEQY
TRBD1	TRBV29-1	SGGTAYEQY
NA	TRBV21-1	ASSNDRGQHTGELF
NA	TRBV4-1	ASSQGGRAGSSYEQY
TRBD1	TRBV29-1	SANRGQGQPQH
NA	TRBV2	ASEAVPETQY
TRBD1	TRBV27	ASSPSARGNSPLH
TRBD2	TRBV6-4	ASSSLAGAYNEQF
TRBD1	TRBV29-1	SVRTGLTGANVLT
NA	TRBV11-2	ASSLVGTIHGYT
TRBD2	TRBV30	AWSVGAGGYTGELF